This T cell receptor (beta chain) stems from a study of cytomegalovirus exposure and HLA in healthy donors. The study's findings and limits: Later analysis showed TCR association rates varying by HLA locus, highest for DRB1 and lowest for HLA-C. A missense variant in DCLRE1C was later tied to TCR beta V- and J-gene trimming. Sequencing likely generated an artifact that appeared as a cluster of highly shared sequence variants. The study carried out a later analysis of TCR beta sequences. It associated some 18,000 of them with specific HLA alleles at a false discovery rate of 0.05.

To note about this clone: Its antigen is as yet unknown.

Germline values: CDR1 MNHEY, CDR2 SVGAGI. V shed 6 bases and J 3 bases; nucleotides not matched to a gene: 8. This CDR3 comprises 15 residues. Primers for the PCR totalled 60 Vbeta and 13 Jbeta. Sequencing used immunoSEQ multiplex PCR; TCRdb keeps in-frame clones, though not all of them. This sample has 120,000 or so clones, with about 10% found just once. The source is a woman in her late teens or twenties in good health and CMV-seropositive. The chain has TRBV6-5 and TRBJ1-1; 9 bases agree with TRBD1. The sample consisted of PBMCs. The CDR3 region is CASSPWTGADTEAFF. The CDR3 DNA is TGTGCCAGCAGCCCTTGGACAGGGGCTGACACTGAAGCTTTCTTT.